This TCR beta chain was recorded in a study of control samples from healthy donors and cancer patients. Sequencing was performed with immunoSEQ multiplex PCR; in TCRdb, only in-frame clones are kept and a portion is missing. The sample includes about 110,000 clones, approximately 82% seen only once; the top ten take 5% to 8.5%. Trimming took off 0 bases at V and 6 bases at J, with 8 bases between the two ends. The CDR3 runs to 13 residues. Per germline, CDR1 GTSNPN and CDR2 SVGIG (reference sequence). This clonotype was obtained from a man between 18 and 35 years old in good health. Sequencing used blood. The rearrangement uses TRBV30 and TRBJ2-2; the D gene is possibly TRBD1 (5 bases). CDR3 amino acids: CAWSVRVPGELFF. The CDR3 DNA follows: TGTGCCTGGAGTGTCAGGGTACCCGGGGAGCTGTTTTTT.